The 26 T cell receptor beta chains below all came from one sample that was sequenced in a study of cytomegalovirus exposure and HLA in healthy donors (dated by TCRdb to 2016 to 2017). Libraries were constructed by the immunoSEQ multiplex PCR assay. For the multiplex PCR, a mixture combining 60 forward primers for TCR Vbeta segments and 13 reverse primers for TCR Jbeta segments was used. TCRdb re-hosts the immuneACCESS table, in-frame sequences only. Its copies lack some clones; in the studies checked, an unresolved V gene accounts for under half of them, and the cause for the rest is not known. This sample has about 180,000 clones in its table, and approximately 84% of those were observed once. The ten top clones hold 1.1% to 1.5% of the sample. Source material: PBMCs. The receptor source for this set is a girl aged 10-17 years in good health and CMV-seropositive.

The chain has TRBV27 and TRBJ2-5; D may be TRBD2 (5 bases). V was trimmed by 0 bases and J by 4 bases, leaving 15 bases between them. CDR1 MNHEY and CDR2 SMNVEV come from the germline V gene (reference sequence). The CDR3 has 16 amino acids. The DNA of the CDR3 is TGTGCCAGCAGTTTATCCTCTTCGGTGGGAGTAGAGACCCAGTACTTC. The encoded protein is CASSLSSSVGVETQYF.

V usage is TRBV9 and J usage is TRBJ1-1; D ambiguous. V was shortened by 6 bases and J by 1 base, with 13 bases between the two germline ends. The CDR3 runs 14 residues. In germline, CDR1 is SGDLS, CDR2 YYNGEE. The CDR3 reads CASTREGGNTEAFF. The CDR3 nucleotides are TGTGCCAGCACTAGGGAGGGAGGGAACACTGAAGCTTTCTTT.

The genes are TRBV18 and TRBJ1-1; 12 nucleotides agree with TRBD1. V lost 6 bases and J lost 0; bases outside the gene matches: 5. CDR1 is KGHSH, CDR2 LQKENI, per germline. The CDR3 has 16 residues. The DNA for the CDR3 is TGTGCCAGCTCCGGGACAGGGGGCGGGTTGAACACTGAAGCTTTCTTT. It specifies CASSGTGGGLNTEAFF.

V and J are TRBV6-5 and TRBJ2-5, with D perhaps matching TRBD1 (6 bases). The CDR3 runs to 16 residues. V was trimmed by 0 bases and J by 5 bases, leaving 16 bases between them. Looked up from germline, CDR1 is MNHEY and CDR2 is SVGAGI. CDR3: CASSYSRGTKMETQYF. CDR3 bases: TGTGCCAGCAGTTACTCGAGAGGGACAAAAATGGAGACCCAGTACTTC.

Of note for this clone: At one of its ends the junction is not consistent with the germline gene, which may arise from a read error. V is TRBV7-7 and J is TRBJ2-1; D may be TRBD2 (6 bases). The germline gives CDR1 SSHAT, CDR2 FNYEAQ (reference sequence). This CDR3 spans 14 amino acids. CDR3 residues: CASSLGGGMNEQFF. CDR3 nucleotide sequence: TGTGCTAGCAGCTTAGGTGGGGGGATGAATGAGCAGTTCTTC.

The rearrangement joins TRBV30 to TRBJ1-2; D remains ambiguous. CDR1 GTSNPN and CDR2 SVGIG come from the germline V gene (reference sequence). Deletions cut 2 bases from V and 2 bases from J, with 9 bases between. The CDR3 length is 13 residues. The CDR3 region is CAWSLTNNYGYTF. CDR3 sequence (DNA): TGTGCCTGGAGTCTGACAAACAACTATGGCTACACCTTC.

J is TRBJ2-1 and V is TRBV10-1, with 12 bases fitting TRBD2. The germline V gene has CDR1 WNHNN and CDR2 SYGVQD (reference sequence). The CDR3 extends over 18 amino acids. The V segment lost 2 bases and the J segment 1 base; nucleotides outside the gene matches: 6. The CDR3 sequence is CASSEGLAGKLSYNEQFF. The CDR3, as DNA: TGCGCCAGCAGTGAGGGACTAGCGGGAAAGTTGTCCTACAATGAGCAGTTCTTC.

The chain links TRBV18 to TRBJ2-4; 9 bases fit TRBD1. The V gene's germline CDR1 is KGHSH and CDR2 LQKENI. V dropped 6 bases and J dropped 0; count of bases not matched to a gene: 6. The CDR3 contains 16 residues. Here the CDR3 reads CASSPRQGVAKNIQYF. The CDR3 DNA reads as TGTGCCAGCTCTCCGAGACAGGGGGTAGCCAAAAACATTCAGTACTTC.

This clone was observed a handful of times. This chain connects TRBV7-8 to TRBJ2-7, with 13 bases lining up with TRBD2. Germline V lookup: CDR1 SGHVS, CDR2 FQNEAQ. V gave up 5 bases and J gave up 7 bases; unmatched junction bases: 14. The CDR3 consists of 17 residues. The DNA for the CDR3 is TGTGCCAGCAGCCGAGGGGGACTAGCGGGAAAGGTGCGAGAGCAGTACTTC. This sequence encodes CASSRGGLAGKVREQYF.

The genes are TRBV19 and TRBJ1-5, with TRBD1 matching over 7 bases. The CDR3 contains 15 residues. The V gene's germline CDR1 is LNHDA and CDR2 SQIVND (reference sequence). Germline trimming cut 2 bases from V and 2 bases from J; bases unmatched to any gene: 3. This chain's CDR3 is CASSILGQGNQPQHF. The CDR3 nucleotides read TGTGCCAGTAGTATATTAGGACAGGGCAATCAGCCCCAGCATTTT.

This sequence joins TRBV2 and TRBJ2-1; TRBD1 matches 9 bases. Unmatched junction bases numbered 4, after V lost 6 bases and J lost 1 base. The CDR3 runs to 15 residues. Germline V gene sequence: CDR1 SNHLY, CDR2 FYNNEI. CDR3: CASRRDRGSYNEQFF. The CDR3 nucleotides are TGTGCCAGCAGGAGAGACAGGGGGTCCTACAATGAGCAGTTCTTC.

The chain carries TRBV6-1 and TRBJ2-7; D may be TRBD2 (5 bases). The CDR3 has 15 amino acids. Deletions cut 5 bases from V and 0 bases from J, with 14 bases between. The V gene's germline CDR1 is MNHNS and CDR2 SASEGT. CDR3 DNA sequence: TGTGCCAGCAGTCCTTTTTCGGGGAGCTCCTACGAGCAGTACTTC. It encodes CASSPFSGSSYEQYF.

This chain joins TRBV10-2 and TRBJ2-7; TRBD1 is a possible D gene (8 bases). The CDR3 length is 13 residues. V lost 9 bases to trimming and J lost 1 base, with 13 bases between them. Germline V lookup: CDR1 WSHSY, CDR2 SAAADI. This CDR3 is CASLQGGSYEQYF. The DNA of the CDR3 is TGCGCCAGTTTACAGGGGGGGTCCTACGAGCAGTACTTC.

This sequence joins TRBV28 and TRBJ2-5, with 10 nucleotides matching TRBD2. Looked up from germline, CDR1 is MDHEN and CDR2 is SYDVKM. Trimming at V came to 6 bases and at J to 4 bases, leaving 8 bases not matched to a gene. The CDR3 contains 15 residues. CDR3 amino acids: CASRFTQREGETQYF. The CDR3 coding sequence is TGTGCCAGCAGGTTTACGCAGCGGGAGGGAGAGACCCAGTACTTC.

CDR3 sequence: CASSLAEGAGSYEQYF. Written as DNA, the CDR3 is TGTGCCAGCAGCTTAGCGGAGGGGGCTGGATCCTACGAGCAGTACTTC. The chain employs TRBV7-2 and TRBJ2-7, with a tentative D call TRBD1 (7 bases). Germline CDR1 SGHTA, CDR2 FQGNSA. The CDR3 covers 16 residues. Between the trimmed V and J ends, which lost 0 bases and 1 base, there was a span of 13 bases.

The rearrangement uses TRBV2 and TRBJ1-1, with 8 bases identical to TRBD1. The CDR3 spans 17 residues. CDR1 SNHLY and CDR2 FYNNEI come from the germline V gene. V trimming: 7 bases; J trimming: 3 bases; junction bases outside the gene matches: 16. CDR3 coding DNA: TGTGCCAGCATCGTATCGTCAGGGGGCGTATTACACACTGAAGCTTTCTTT. It yields the protein CASIVSSGGVLHTEAFF.

The CDR3 region is CASSPGTSGSEQYF. In DNA form, the CDR3 reads TGCGCCAGCAGCCCTGGGACTAGCGGGAGCGAGCAGTACTTC. V is TRBV10-2 and J is TRBJ2-7; TRBD2 aligns across 14 bases. This CDR3 has 14 amino acids. The trim removed 6 bases at V and 6 bases at J, leaving 4 bases unmatched. From germline, CDR1 is WSHSY and CDR2 SAAADI.

The CDR3 coding sequence is TGTGCCAGTACAGGGGGAATTGGAAACACCATATATTTT. This gives the protein CASTGGIGNTIYF. This sequence joins TRBV6-6 and TRBJ1-3, with TRBD1 identical over 8 bases. This CDR3 contains 13 residues. The V and J ends lost 9 bases and 3 bases, in that order; junction bases with no gene match: 4. Germline values: CDR1 MNHNY, CDR2 SVGAGI (reference sequence).

This clone appeared a single time. V usage is TRBV12-5 and J usage is TRBJ1-2, with D perhaps matching TRBD1 (5 bases). From germline, CDR1 is LGHNT and CDR2 FRNRAP. Trimming removed 2 bases from V and 3 bases from J, with 7 bases in between. CDR3 length: 13 residues. CDR3 nucleotide sequence: TGTGCTAGTGGTTTGTCCAGGGACTATGGCTACACCTTC. Its protein product is CASGLSRDYGYTF.

This sequence joins TRBV6-5 and TRBJ1-1, with D unresolved. With 10 bases removed from V and 6 bases from J, the gap between germline ends came to 3 bases. Germline V gene lookup returns CDR1 MNHEY and CDR2 SVGAGI. The CDR3 runs 8 residues. The CDR3 nucleotides read TGTGCCACCTCTGAAGCTTTCTTT. It yields the protein CATSEAFF.

V is TRBV6-6 and J is TRBJ1-2; D gene uncertain. Germline lookup yields CDR1 MNHNY and CDR2 SVGAGI (reference sequence). The V end lost 2 bases, the J end lost 1 base, and 5 bases lay between the germline ends. The CDR3 loop spans 13 amino acids. The chain's CDR3 is CASSYEGNYGYTF. CDR3 in DNA: TGTGCCAGCAGTTACGAGGGTAACTATGGCTACACCTTC.

The V call is TRBV9, the J call TRBJ2-1; tentative D call: TRBD2 (6 bases). V dropped 4 bases and J dropped 0 bases, with 17 bases sitting between them. The V gene's germline CDR1 is SGDLS and CDR2 YYNGEE. The length of the CDR3 is 17 residues. CDR3: CASSPDGNSGSYNEQFF. CDR3 DNA: TGTGCCAGCAGCCCGGACGGGAATAGCGGCTCCTACAATGAGCAGTTCTTC.

The genes are TRBV5-1 and TRBJ2-3; 12 bases align to TRBD2. Trimming cost V 2 bases and J 4 bases; bases outside gene matches: 5. The CDR3 is made up of 16 amino acids. Per the germline V gene, CDR1 is SGHRS and CDR2 is YFSETQ. CDR3 DNA: TGCGCCAGCAGCTTCAGGACTAGCGGGAATTCAGATACGCAGTATTTT. Encoded protein: CASSFRTSGNSDTQYF.

This clone has a handful of counts. This chain joins TRBV4-1 and TRBJ2-5, with 7 bases matching TRBD2. Trimming removed 0 bases from V and 3 bases from J; junction bases left unmatched: 13. The CDR3 is 18 amino acids. The germline gives CDR1 MGHRA, CDR2 YSYEKL. As DNA, the CDR3 is TGCGCCAGCAGCCAAGATTCCAGCGGGGCCACCCCCGAAGAGACCCAGTACTTC. It translates to CASSQDSSGATPEETQYF.

J is TRBJ2-1 and V is TRBV6-5, with 8 bases lining up with TRBD2. The CDR3 length is 16 residues. The V and J ends lost 2 bases and 3 bases, in that order; junction bases with no gene match: 6. Germline V CDR1 and CDR2: MNHEY, SVGAGI. CDR3 loop: CASSYLSGSSYNEQFF. CDR3 nucleotides: TGTGCCAGCAGTTACCTGAGCGGGAGTAGCTACAATGAGCAGTTCTTC.

This rearrangement joins TRBV21-1 to TRBJ2-7; the DNA was not used to check the table's D call, TRBD2. TRBV21-1 is a recognized pseudogene. The CDR3 runs 13 residues. CDR3 region: CACPAPLEREQYF. The CDR3 DNA sequence: TGTGCCTGCCCTGCCCCTTTGGAGCGGGAGCAGTACTTC.